This T cell receptor (beta chain) was documented in a study of T-cell reconstitution after alpha-beta-depleted transplantation in children. This clonotype was observed a few times. The CDR3 extends over 12 amino acids. The V and J ends lost 4 bases and 8 bases respectively, with 10 bases between them. From germline, CDR1 is SNHLY and CDR2 FYNNEI. Unique molecular identifiers were used to barcode this TCRbeta library. Via MiXCR, TCRdb re-called the PCR reads, giving one row per CDR3 protein. The sample has about 92,000 distinct CDR3 sequences, roughly an eighth seen once. The clonotype was recovered from a human donor who donated a stem cell graft to a child with inherited bone marrow failure. The V and J genes are TRBV2 and TRBJ2-3; D is undetermined. Sequences were derived from PBMCs from the stem cell graft donor, sampled from the stem cell graft. The CDR3 region is CASSGRLGTQYF. The DNA for the CDR3 is TGTGCCAGCAGTGGACGACTTGGTACGCAGTATTTT.